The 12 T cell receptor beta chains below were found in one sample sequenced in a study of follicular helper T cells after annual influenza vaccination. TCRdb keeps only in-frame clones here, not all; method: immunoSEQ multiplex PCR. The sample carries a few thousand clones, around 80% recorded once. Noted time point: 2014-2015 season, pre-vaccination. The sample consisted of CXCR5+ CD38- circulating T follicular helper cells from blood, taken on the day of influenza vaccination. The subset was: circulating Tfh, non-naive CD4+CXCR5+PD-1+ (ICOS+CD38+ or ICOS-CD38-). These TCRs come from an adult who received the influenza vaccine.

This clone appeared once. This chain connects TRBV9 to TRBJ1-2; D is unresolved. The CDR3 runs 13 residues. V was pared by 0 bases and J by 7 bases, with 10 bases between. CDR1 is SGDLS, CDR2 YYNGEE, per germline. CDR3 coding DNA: TGTGCCAGCAGCGTAGATCTCAGCGGTGGCTACACCTTC. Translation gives CASSVDLSGGYTF.

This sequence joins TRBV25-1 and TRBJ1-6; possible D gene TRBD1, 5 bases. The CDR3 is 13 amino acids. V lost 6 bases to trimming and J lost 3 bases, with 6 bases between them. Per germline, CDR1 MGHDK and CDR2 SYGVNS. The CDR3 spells CASRQDYNSPLHF. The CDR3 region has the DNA TGTGCCAGCAGACAGGACTATAATTCACCCCTCCACTTT. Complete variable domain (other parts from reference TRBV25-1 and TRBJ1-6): EADIYQTPRYLVIGTGKKITLECSQTMGHDKMYWYQQDPGMELHLIHYSYGVNSTEKGDLSSESTVSRIRTEHFPLTLESARPSHTSQYLCASRQDYNSPLHFGNGTRLTVT.

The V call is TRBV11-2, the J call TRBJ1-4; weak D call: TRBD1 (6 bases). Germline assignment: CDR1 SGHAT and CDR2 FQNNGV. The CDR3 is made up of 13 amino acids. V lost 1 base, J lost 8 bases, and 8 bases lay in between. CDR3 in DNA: TGTGCCAGCAGCTTAGGGGGGGCCGAAAAACTGTTTTTT. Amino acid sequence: CASSLGGAEKLFF.

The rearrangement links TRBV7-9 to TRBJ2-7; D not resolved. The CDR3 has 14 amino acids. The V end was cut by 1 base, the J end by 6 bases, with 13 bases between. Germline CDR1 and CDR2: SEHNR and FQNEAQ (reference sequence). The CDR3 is CASSLDRGSGEQYF. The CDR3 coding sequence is TGTGCCAGCAGCTTAGACAGAGGCTCGGGCGAGCAGTACTTC.

The CDR3 here is CASGNRDTYEQYF. The CDR3 coding sequence is TGTGCCAGCGGAAATCGGGACACTTACGAGCAGTACTTC. The V call is TRBV4-2, the J call TRBJ2-7; weak D call: TRBD1 (6 bases). Germline CDR1 is LGHNA and CDR2 is YNFKEQ. With 8 bases removed from V and 4 bases from J, the gap between germline ends came to 15 bases. CDR3 length: 13 residues.

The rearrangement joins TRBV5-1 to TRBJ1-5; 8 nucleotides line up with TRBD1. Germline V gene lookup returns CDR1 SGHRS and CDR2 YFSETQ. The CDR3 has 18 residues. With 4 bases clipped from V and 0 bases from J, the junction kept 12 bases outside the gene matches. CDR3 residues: CASSLGQGDFISNQPQHF. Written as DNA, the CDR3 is TGCGCCAGCAGCCTCGGACAGGGCGACTTTATTAGCAATCAGCCCCAGCATTTT.

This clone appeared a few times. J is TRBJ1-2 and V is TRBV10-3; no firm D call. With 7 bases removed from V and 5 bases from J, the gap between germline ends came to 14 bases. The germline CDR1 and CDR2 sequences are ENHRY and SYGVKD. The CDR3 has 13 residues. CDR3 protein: CAITPGAGYGYTF. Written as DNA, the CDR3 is TGTGCCATCACTCCGGGAGCGGGGTATGGCTACACCTTC.

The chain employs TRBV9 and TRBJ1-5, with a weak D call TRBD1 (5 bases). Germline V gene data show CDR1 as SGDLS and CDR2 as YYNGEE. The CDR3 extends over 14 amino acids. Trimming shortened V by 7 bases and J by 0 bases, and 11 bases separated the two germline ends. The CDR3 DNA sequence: TGTGCCAGCGGGGGGGGTTATAGCAATCAGCCCCAGCATTTT. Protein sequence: CASGGGYSNQPQHF.

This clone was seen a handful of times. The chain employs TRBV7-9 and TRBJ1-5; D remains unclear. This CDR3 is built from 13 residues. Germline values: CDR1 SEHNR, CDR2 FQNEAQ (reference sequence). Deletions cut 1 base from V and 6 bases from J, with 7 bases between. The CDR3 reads CASSLEVSQPQHF. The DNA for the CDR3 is TGTGCCAGCAGCTTAGAAGTGAGTCAGCCCCAGCATTTT.

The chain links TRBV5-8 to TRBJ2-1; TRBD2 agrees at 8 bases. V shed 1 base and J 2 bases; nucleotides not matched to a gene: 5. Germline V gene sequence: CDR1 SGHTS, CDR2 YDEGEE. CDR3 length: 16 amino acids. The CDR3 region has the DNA TGTGCCAGCAGCTTGCTCGGGCGGGGGGCCTACAATGAGCAGTTCTTC. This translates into CASSLLGRGAYNEQFF.

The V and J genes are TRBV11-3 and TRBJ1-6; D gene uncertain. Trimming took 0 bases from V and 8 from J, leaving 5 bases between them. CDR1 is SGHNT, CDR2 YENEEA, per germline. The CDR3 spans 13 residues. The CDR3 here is CASSLDYYSPLHF. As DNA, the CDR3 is TGTGCCAGCAGCTTAGATTATTATTCACCCCTCCACTTT.

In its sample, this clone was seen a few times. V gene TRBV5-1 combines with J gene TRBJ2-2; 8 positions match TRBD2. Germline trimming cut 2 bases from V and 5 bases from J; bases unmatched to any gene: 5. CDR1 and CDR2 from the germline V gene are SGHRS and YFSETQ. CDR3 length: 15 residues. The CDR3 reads CASSFRGGETGELFF. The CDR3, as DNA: TGCGCCAGCAGCTTCCGGGGGGGAGAGACCGGGGAGCTGTTTTTT.